A selection of T cell receptor beta chains follows, all from one sample in a study of immune heterogeneity within non-small cell lung tumors. Using its own MiXCR run on the multiplex PCR reads, TCRdb lists one record per CDR3 protein. Of 20,000 or so distinct CDR3 sequences in the sample, 25% to 30% were seen once. The sequencing sample was made of lung tumor tissue. The receptors were sampled from a man between 35 and 55 years old with non-small cell lung cancer. CDR3s include the opening cysteine and the closing phenylalanine or tryptophan. D genes are given only for firm matches. A clone size is listed for some rows: how often the clone was seen (once, few, many), or a class if it is expanded.

D: .
J: TRBJ2-7
V: TRBV9
size: .
CDR3: CASSVDISPAYEQYF
DNA: TGTGCCAGCAGCGTAGATATTAGCCCGGCCTACGAGCAGTACTTC

D: .
J: TRBJ2-7
V: TRBV11-2
size: many
CDR3: CASSLAYGPLEQYF
DNA: TGTGCCAGCAGCTTGGCCTACGGGCCCCTGGAGCAGTACTTC

D: .
J: TRBJ2-7
V: TRBV10-3
size: many
CDR3: CAISDRGYEQYF
DNA: TGTGCCATCAGTGACAGGGGTTACGAGCAGTACTTC

D: TRBD2
J: TRBJ2-7
V: TRBV6-2/TRBV6-3
size: medium-sized
CDR3: CASSPVTSGAPSSYEQYF
DNA: TGTGCCAGCAGCCCCGTAACTAGCGGAGCCCCAAGCTCCTACGAGCAGTACTTC

D: .
J: TRBJ2-1
V: TRBV5-1
size: few
CDR3: CASHFHNEQFF
DNA: TGCGCCAGCCACTTCCACAATGAGCAGTTCTTC

D: .
J: TRBJ2-1
V: TRBV30
size: medium-sized
CDR3: CAWSVTYNEQFF
DNA: TGTGCCTGGAGTGTCACTTACAATGAGCAGTTCTTC

D: .
J: TRBJ1-2
V: TRBV5-6
size: .
CDR3: CASSFRGHSTNYGYTF
DNA: TGTGCCAGCAGCTTCCGGGGACACTCAACTAACTATGGCTACACCTTC

D: .
J: TRBJ2-7
V: TRBV4-1
size: few
CDR3: CASSQQISYEQYF
DNA: TGCGCCAGCAGCCAACAGATCTCCTACGAGCAGTACTTC

D: .
J: TRBJ1-5
V: TRBV19
size: medium-sized
CDR3: CASSASNQPQHF
DNA: TGTGCCAGTAGCGCGAGCAATCAGCCCCAGCATTTT

D: TRBD1
J: TRBJ2-7
V: TRBV4-1
size: many
CDR3: CASSQADRGDSYEQYF
DNA: TGCGCCAGCAGCCAGGCAGACAGGGGAGACTCCTACGAGCAGTACTTC

D: .
J: TRBJ2-1
V: TRBV7-6
size: .
CDR3: CASSVQGRDYNEQFF
DNA: TGTGCCAGCAGCGTCCAAGGGCGGGATTACAATGAGCAGTTCTTC

D: .
J: TRBJ2-3
V: TRBV9
size: few
CDR3: CASSVGGGKSTDTQYF
DNA: TGTGCCAGCAGCGTAGGTGGCGGAAAAAGCACAGATACGCAGTATTTT

D: .
J: TRBJ2-1
V: TRBV7-9
size: few
CDR3: CASSRVWNEQFF
DNA: TGTGCCAGCAGCCGGGTGTGGAATGAGCAGTTCTTC

D: TRBD1
J: TRBJ2-7
V: TRBV20-1
size: many
CDR3: CSAPGTGLYEQYF
DNA: TGCAGTGCCCCCGGGACAGGGCTTTACGAGCAGTACTTC

D: .
J: TRBJ1-3
V: TRBV28
size: many
CDR3: CASSLRPSSGNTIYF
DNA: TGTGCCAGCAGTCTCAGACCGAGCTCTGGAAACACCATATATTTT

D: .
J: TRBJ2-3
V: TRBV29-1
size: few
CDR3: CSVETDTDTQYF
DNA: TGCAGCGTTGAAACTGACACAGATACGCAGTATTTT

D: .
J: TRBJ1-4
V: TRBV2
size: few
CDR3: CASTRNEKLFF
DNA: TGTGCCAGCACCCGGAATGAAAAACTGTTTTTT

D: .
J: TRBJ1-2
V: TRBV6-1
size: many
CDR3: CASTRMQANYGYTF
DNA: TGTGCCAGCACCCGGATGCAAGCTAACTATGGCTACACCTTC

D: .
J: TRBJ2-5
V: TRBV11-3
size: .
CDR3: CASRAGETTWETQYF
DNA: TGTGCCAGCAGAGCTGGAGAGACTACCTGGGAGACCCAGTACTTC

D: .
J: TRBJ1-6
V: TRBV28
size: medium-sized
CDR3: CASSLEVSYNSPLHF
DNA: TGTGCCAGCAGTTTAGAGGTCTCCTATAATTCACCCCTCCACTTT

D: .
J: TRBJ2-2
V: TRBV14
size: .
CDR3: CASSQELGGELFF
DNA: TGTGCCAGCAGCCAAGAACTGGGCGGGGAGCTGTTTTTT

D: .
J: TRBJ2-2
V: TRBV5-1
size: many
CDR3: CASRPGTHTGELFF
DNA: TGCGCCAGCAGACCCGGGACGCACACCGGGGAGCTGTTTTTT

D: TRBD1
J: TRBJ2-7
V: TRBV30
size: many
CDR3: CAWYRGPGEQYF
DNA: TGTGCCTGGTACAGGGGGCCGGGGGAGCAGTACTTC

D: .
J: TRBJ2-5
V: TRBV12-3/TRBV12-4
size: many
CDR3: CASSLMDGGLQYF
DNA: TGTGCCAGCAGTTTAATGGACGGGGGACTGCAGTACTTC

D: .
J: TRBJ1-1
V: TRBV18
size: many
CDR3: CASSLIRDTEAFF
DNA: TGTGCCAGCTCCTTAATAAGGGACACTGAAGCTTTCTTT

D: TRBD1
J: TRBJ2-2
V: TRBV7-3
size: .
CDR3: CASSPEGQLNTGELFF
DNA: TGTGCCAGCAGTCCCGAGGGACAGCTGAACACCGGGGAGCTGTTTTTT

D: .
J: TRBJ2-4
V: TRBV15
size: few
CDR3: CADQWHRVNWLAKNIQYF
DNA: TGTGCCGACCAGTGGCACAGGGTCAACTGGTTGGCCAAAAACATTCAGTACTTC

D: .
J: TRBJ2-5
V: TRBV12-3/TRBV12-4
size: .
CDR3: CASSLARVSTQETQYF
DNA: TGTGCCAGCAGTTTAGCGCGAGTCAGCACCCAAGAGACCCAGTACTTC

D: .
J: TRBJ2-5
V: TRBV2
size: few
CDR3: CASSESEETQYF
DNA: TGTGCCAGCAGTGAAAGCGAGGAGACCCAGTACTTC